This T cell receptor (beta chain) was found in a study of cytomegalovirus exposure and HLA in healthy donors. Study conclusions and caveats: Most sequenced TCRs were rare (though some public TCRs occurred in many donors).

Per the germline V gene, CDR1 is GTSNPN and CDR2 is SVGIG (reference sequence). The CDR3 totals 18 residues. Germline trimming cut 0 bases from V and 8 bases from J; bases unmatched to any gene: 14. A note on this clone: What it binds is not known. Other DNA sequences from this sample encode an identical CDR3 as well.

Clones were sequenced by immunoSEQ multiplex PCR, and TCRdb holds only the in-frame ones, with some missing. This repertoire shows about 150,000 clones, 85% to 90% found once; its top ten account for approximately 3.2%. V gene TRBV30 combines with J gene TRBJ1-5, with 12 bases aligning to TRBD1. This TCR was recovered from a woman under 30 in good health and CMV-seropositive. Sequenced sample: PBMCs. The CDR3 sequence: CAWSVQGTGGETLKPQHF. CDR3 DNA sequence: TGTGCCTGGAGTGTACAGGGGACAGGGGGCGAAACTTTAAAGCCCCAGCATTTT.